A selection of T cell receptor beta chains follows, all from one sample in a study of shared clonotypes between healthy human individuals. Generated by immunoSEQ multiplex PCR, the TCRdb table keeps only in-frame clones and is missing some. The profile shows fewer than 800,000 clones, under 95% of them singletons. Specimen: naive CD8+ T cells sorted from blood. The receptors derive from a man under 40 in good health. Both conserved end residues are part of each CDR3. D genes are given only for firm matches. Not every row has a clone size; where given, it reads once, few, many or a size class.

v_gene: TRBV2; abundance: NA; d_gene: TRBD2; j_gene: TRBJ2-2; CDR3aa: CASTPGLAGGPGGELFF; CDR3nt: TGTGCCAGCACACCGGGACTAGCGGGAGGGCCTGGCGGGGAGCTGTTTTTT
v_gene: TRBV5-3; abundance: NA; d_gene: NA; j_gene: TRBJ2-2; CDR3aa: CARRQTGELFF; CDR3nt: TGTGCCAGACGACAGACCGGGGAGCTGTTTTTT
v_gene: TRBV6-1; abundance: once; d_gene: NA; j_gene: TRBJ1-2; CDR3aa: CASSLGTYGYTF; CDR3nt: TGTGCCAGCAGTTTAGGGACATATGGCTACACCTTC
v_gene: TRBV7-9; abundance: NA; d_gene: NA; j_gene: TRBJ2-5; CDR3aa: CASSPRLGGQETQYF; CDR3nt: TGTGCCAGCAGCCCTAGACTCGGGGGTCAAGAGACCCAGTACTTC
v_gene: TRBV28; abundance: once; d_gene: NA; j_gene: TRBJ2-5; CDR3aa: CASSLAPGAIVEVGRPETQYF; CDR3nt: TGTGCCAGCAGTTTAGCCCCAGGGGCAATAGTTGAGGTCGGGAGGCCGGAGACCCAGTACTTC
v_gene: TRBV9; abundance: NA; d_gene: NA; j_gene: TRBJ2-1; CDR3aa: CASSLFRGSSYNEQFF; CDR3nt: TGTGCCAGCAGCTTATTCCGGGGAAGCTCCTACAATGAGCAGTTCTTC
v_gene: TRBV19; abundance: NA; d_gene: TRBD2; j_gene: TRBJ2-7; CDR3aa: CASSLPSGSPSEQYF; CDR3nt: TGTGCCAGTAGTCTGCCTAGCGGGAGTCCCTCCGAGCAGTACTTC
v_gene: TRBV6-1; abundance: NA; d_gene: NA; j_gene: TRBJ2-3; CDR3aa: CASRKGPRTDTQYF; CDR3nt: TGTGCCAGCAGGAAGGGGCCTCGCACAGATACGCAGTATTTT
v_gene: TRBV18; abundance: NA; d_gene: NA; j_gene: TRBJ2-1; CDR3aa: CASSPEGVTYNEQFF; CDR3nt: TGTGCCAGCTCACCAGAGGGGGTGACCTACAATGAGCAGTTCTTC
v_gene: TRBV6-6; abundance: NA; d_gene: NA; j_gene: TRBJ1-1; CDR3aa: CASSYSGQENTEAFF; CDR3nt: TGTGCCAGCAGTTACTCAGGGCAGGAGAACACTGAAGCTTTCTTT
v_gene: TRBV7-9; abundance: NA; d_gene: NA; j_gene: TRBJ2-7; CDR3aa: CASSIRDGSGEQYF; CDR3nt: TGTGCCAGCAGCATCCGGGACGGTTCTGGAGAGCAGTACTTC
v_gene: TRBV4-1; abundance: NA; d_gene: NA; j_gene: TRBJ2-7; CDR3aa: CASSQVESGHEQYF; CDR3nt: TGCGCCAGCAGCCAGGTGGAGTCGGGCCACGAGCAGTACTTC
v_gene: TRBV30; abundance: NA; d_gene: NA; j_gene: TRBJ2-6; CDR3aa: CAAMRGGGANVLTF; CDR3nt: TGTGCCGCTATGCGGGGTGGTGGGGCCAACGTCCTGACTTTC
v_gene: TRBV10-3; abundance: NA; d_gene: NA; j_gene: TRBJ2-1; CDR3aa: CAISEPIKGGVAYNEQFF; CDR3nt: TGTGCCATCAGTGAGCCGATAAAGGGGGGGGTCGCCTACAATGAGCAGTTCTTC
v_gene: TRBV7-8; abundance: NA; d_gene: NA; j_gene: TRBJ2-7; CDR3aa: CASSLYTTPGLTSYEQYF; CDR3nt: TGTGCCAGCAGCCTTTATACTACACCGGGATTAACTTCCTACGAGCAGTACTTC
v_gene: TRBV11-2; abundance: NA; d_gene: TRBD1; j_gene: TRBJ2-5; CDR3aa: CASSQLTGAEEYF; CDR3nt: TGTGCCAGCAGCCAACTCACAGGGGCCGAGGAGTACTTC
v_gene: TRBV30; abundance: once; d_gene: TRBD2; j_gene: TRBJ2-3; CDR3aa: CAWSVGLAGFGDTQYF; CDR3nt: TGTGCCTGGAGTGTTGGACTAGCGGGATTTGGAGATACGCAGTATTTT
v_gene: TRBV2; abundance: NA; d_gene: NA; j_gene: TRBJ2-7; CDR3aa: CAIQGGGETIYEQYF; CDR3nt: TGTGCCATCCAAGGGGGGGGAGAGACGATTTACGAGCAGTACTTC
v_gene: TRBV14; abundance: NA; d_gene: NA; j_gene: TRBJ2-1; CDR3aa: CASSQLRYNEQFF; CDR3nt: TGTGCCAGCAGCCAACTAAGATACAATGAGCAGTTCTTC
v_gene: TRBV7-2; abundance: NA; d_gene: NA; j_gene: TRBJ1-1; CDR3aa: CASSPHDDTEAFF; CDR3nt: TGTGCCAGCAGCCCCCATGATGACACTGAAGCTTTCTTT
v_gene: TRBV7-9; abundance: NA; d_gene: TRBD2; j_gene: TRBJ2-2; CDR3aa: CASSPLADGELFF; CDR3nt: TGTGCCAGCAGCCCACTAGCGGACGGGGAGCTGTTTTTT
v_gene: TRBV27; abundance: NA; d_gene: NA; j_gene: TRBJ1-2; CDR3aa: CASKGGAAYGYTF; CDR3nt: TGTGCCAGCAAGGGGGGGGCGGCCTATGGCTACACCTTC